A single sample is the source of the 9 T cell receptor beta chains below, sequenced in a study of regulatory T cells in long-lasting Graves disease. The time point is: newly diagnosed GD, antithyroid drugs for less than 3 months. Extracted RNA from PBMCs served as the source of the TCR library. Library construction for TCR beta used iRepertoire HTBI primers and Arm-PCR of CDR3 regions. TCRdb itself ran the multiplex PCR reads through MiXCR, one entry per CDR3 protein. The sample contains 400,000 to 550,000 distinct CDR3 sequences, approximately 16% of which appear only once. These sequences were also reported in another study, on T cells in Graves' hyperthyroidism and ophthalmopathy.

This specimen consisted of peripheral blood mononuclear cells (PBMCs), obtained at new diagnosis, from a patient treated with antithyroid drugs. These receptors all stem from a woman between 18 and 29 years old with Graves disease.

In its sample, this clonotype was seen many times. This chain uses TRBV6-1 with TRBJ2-3; D is unresolved. V was cut by 8 bases and J by 5 bases, with 14 bases left in between. CDR1 and CDR2 (germline): MNHNS, SASEGT. CDR3 length: 13 residues. The CDR3 is CASLTKVGDTQYF. Here the CDR3 DNA reads TGTGCCAGCCTTACGAAGGTTGGAGATACGCAGTATTTT.

This clonotype was detected a few times. The V gene is TRBV19, the J gene TRBJ2-7, with unresolved D. V was pared by 3 bases and J by 2 bases, with 11 bases between. CDR3 length equals 14 residues. Germline V CDR1 and CDR2: LNHDA, SQIVND (reference sequence). The CDR3, as DNA: TGTGCCAGTAGTATGTATAGCTCTACCTACGAGCAGTACTTC. Its protein product is CASSMYSSTYEQYF.

This clonotype was seen many times. The junction departs from germline at one end; a sequencing error may be responsible. The CDR3 loop reads CASSYGQGRYEQYF. Written as DNA, the CDR3 is TGTGCCAGCAGCTACGGACAGGGTCGATACGAGCAGTACTTC. The rearrangement uses TRBV5-1 and TRBJ2-7, with 8 bases fitting TRBD1. The CDR3 is made up of 14 amino acids. CDR1 is SGHRS, CDR2 YFSETQ, per germline.

The chain employs TRBV5-1 and TRBJ2-7, with D possibly called TRBD1 or TRBD2 (5 bases each). CDR1 is SGHRS, CDR2 YFSETQ, per germline. V was pared by 0 bases and J by 2 bases, with 18 bases between. CDR3 length: 17 residues. The CDR3 DNA sequence: TGCGCCAGCAGCTTGGCCGCATTCGGGGCGCAAACCTACGAGCAGTACTTC. This gives the protein CASSLAAFGAQTYEQYF. The full variable domain, completed using reference TRBV5-1 and TRBJ2-7, is KAGVTQTPRYLIKTRGQQVTLSCSPISGHRSVSWYQQTPGQGLQFLFEYFSETQRNKGNFPGRFSGRQFSNSRSEMNVSTLELGDSALYLCASSLAAFGAQTYEQYFGPGTRLTVT.

This clonotype has a handful of counts. The gene calls are TRBV18 and TRBJ1-1; TRBD1 agrees at 10 bases. Germline V gives CDR1 KGHSH, CDR2 LQKENI. The CDR3 consists of 16 residues. Trimming cost V 3 bases and J 4 bases; bases outside gene matches: 8. CDR3 nucleotides: TGTGCCAGCTCACCGCCGGGACAGGGGTTTGGCACTGAAGCTTTCTTT. Protein sequence: CASSPPGQGFGTEAFF.

The table lists this clonotype with a few counts. A junction boundary mismatches the germline segment, possibly from a read error. CDR3 coding DNA: TGTGCCACCAGTGATGTCCCCTATAACAACGAGCAGGTCTTC. Protein sequence: CATSDVPYNNEQVF. The chain links TRBV24-1 to TRBJ2-1; D remains ambiguous. The CDR3 runs to 14 residues. Germline CDR1 KGHDR, CDR2 SFDVKD.

In its sample, this clonotype was seen many times. The genes are TRBV28 and TRBJ2-7; the D gene is possibly TRBD2 (5 bases). V lost 6 bases and J lost 2, with 11 bases in between. The CDR3 totals 13 residues. The germline V gene encodes CDR1 MDHEN and CDR2 SYDVKM. For the CDR3, the DNA is TGTGCCAGCAGACCGGGGAACGCCTACGAGCAGTACTTC. Its protein is CASRPGNAYEQYF.

The gene calls are TRBV6-1 and TRBJ2-6, with D unresolved. Per the germline V gene, CDR1 is MNHNS and CDR2 is SASEGT. Trimming removed 5 bases from V and 2 bases from J, with 13 bases in between. The CDR3 covers 16 residues. CDR3 sequence: CASSPPDWTGANVLTF. The DNA for the CDR3 is TGTGCCAGCAGTCCCCCGGATTGGACTGGGGCCAACGTCCTGACTTTC.

This clonotype came up many times. The chain combines TRBV7-2 with TRBJ1-2; the D gene is possibly TRBD1 (5 bases). Trimming cost V 1 base and J 4 bases, with 7 bases left between them. Germline V gene sequence: CDR1 SGHTA, CDR2 FQGNSA. The CDR3 sequence is 13 residues long. The CDR3 coding sequence is TGTGCCAGCAGCTTAGGGACAAGCTATGGCTACACCTTC. It translates to CASSLGTSYGYTF.